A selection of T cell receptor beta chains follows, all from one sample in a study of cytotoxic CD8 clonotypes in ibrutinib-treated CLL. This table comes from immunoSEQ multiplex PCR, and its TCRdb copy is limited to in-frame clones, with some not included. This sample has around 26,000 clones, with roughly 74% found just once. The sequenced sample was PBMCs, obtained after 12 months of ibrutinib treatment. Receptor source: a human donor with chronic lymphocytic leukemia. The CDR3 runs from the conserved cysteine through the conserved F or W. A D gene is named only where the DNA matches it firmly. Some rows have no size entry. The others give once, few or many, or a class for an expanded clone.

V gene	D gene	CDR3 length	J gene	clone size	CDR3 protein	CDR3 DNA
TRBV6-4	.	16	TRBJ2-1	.	CASSDTAVSSYNEQFF	TGTGCCAGCAGTGACACGGCAGTATCATCCTACAATGAGCAGTTCTTC
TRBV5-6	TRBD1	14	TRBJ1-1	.	CASSEGTANTEAFF	TGTGCCAGCAGCGAAGGGACAGCGAACACTGAAGCTTTCTTT
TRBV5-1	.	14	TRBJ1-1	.	CASSKETTNTEAFF	TGCGCCAGCAGCAAAGAAACAACCAACACTGAAGCTTTCTTT
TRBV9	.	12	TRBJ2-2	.	CASTRNTGELFF	TGTGCCAGCACCAGAAACACCGGGGAGCTGTTTTTT
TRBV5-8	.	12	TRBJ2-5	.	CASSLGGGPQYF	TGTGCCAGCAGCTTGGGAGGCGGGCCCCAGTACTTC
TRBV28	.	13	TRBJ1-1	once	CAGRGWENTEAFF	TGTGCCGGCCGGGGTTGGGAAAACACTGAAGCTTTCTTT
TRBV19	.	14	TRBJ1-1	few	CASSIDMGNTEAFF	TGTGCCAGTAGTATTGACATGGGGAACACTGAAGCTTTCTTT
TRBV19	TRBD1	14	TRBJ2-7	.	CASRGDRFSYEQYF	TGTGCCAGTAGAGGGGACAGATTCTCCTACGAGCAGTACTTC
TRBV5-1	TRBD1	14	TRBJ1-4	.	CASSLRDSGEKLFF	TGCGCCAGCAGCCTCCGGGACAGTGGCGAAAAACTGTTTTTT
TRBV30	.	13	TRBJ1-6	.	CAWSVRRAAPLHF	TGTGCCTGGAGTGTACGCAGGGCCGCGCCCCTCCACTTT
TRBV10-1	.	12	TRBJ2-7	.	CASYLSRDEQYF	TGCGCCAGCTACCTATCTAGAGACGAGCAGTACTTC
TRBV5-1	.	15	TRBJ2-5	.	CASSLAANYQETQYF	TGCGCCAGCAGCTTGGCGGCAAACTACCAAGAGACCCAGTACTTC
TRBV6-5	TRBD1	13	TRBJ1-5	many	CASSTTGDQPQHF	TGTGCCAGCAGTACCACAGGGGATCAGCCCCAGCATTTT
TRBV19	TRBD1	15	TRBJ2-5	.	CASSIATGGQETQYF	TGTGCCAGTAGTATTGCTACAGGGGGCCAAGAGACCCAGTACTTC
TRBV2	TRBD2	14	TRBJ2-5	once	CASRPGLGGETQYF	TGTGCCAGCAGGCCGGGACTAGGGGGGGAGACCCAGTACTTC
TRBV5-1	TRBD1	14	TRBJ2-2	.	CASSSGQGTGELFF	TGCGCCAGCAGCTCGGGACAGGGCACCGGGGAGCTGTTTTTT
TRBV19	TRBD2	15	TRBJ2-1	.	CASTSGSGGRNEQFF	TGTGCCAGTACATCGGGGAGCGGGGGCAGGAATGAGCAGTTCTTC
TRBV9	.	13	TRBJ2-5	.	CASSMGPGAAQYF	TGTGCCAGCAGCATGGGGCCCGGTGCGGCCCAGTACTTC
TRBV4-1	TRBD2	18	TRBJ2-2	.	CASSQPPGLAIFTGELFF	TGCGCCAGCAGCCAACCACCGGGACTAGCAATCTTCACCGGGGAGCTGTTTTTT
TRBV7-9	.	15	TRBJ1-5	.	CASSLGSSGYQPQHF	TGTGCCAGCAGCTTAGGGTCTTCGGGGTATCAGCCCCAGCATTTT
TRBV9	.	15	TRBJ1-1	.	CASSVYPGAGTEAFF	TGTGCCAGCAGCGTATATCCAGGGGCAGGCACTGAAGCTTTCTTT
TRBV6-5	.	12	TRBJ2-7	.	CATRTYSYEQYF	TGTGCCACGAGAACCTACTCCTACGAGCAGTACTTC
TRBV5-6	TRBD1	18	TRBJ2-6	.	CASSLTGTGDSGANVLTF	TGTGCCAGCAGCTTGACCGGGACAGGGGACTCTGGGGCCAACGTCCTGACTTTC
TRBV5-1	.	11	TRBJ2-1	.	CASSHYNEQFF	TGCGCCAGCAGCCATTACAATGAGCAGTTCTTC
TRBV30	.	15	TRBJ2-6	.	CACEGCDSGANVLTF	TGTGCCTGTGAAGGCTGTGACTCTGGGGCCAACGTCCTGACTTTC
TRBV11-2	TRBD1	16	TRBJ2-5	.	CASSRQPPGGRETQYF	TGTGCCAGCAGCCGCCAGCCTCCAGGGGGCCGGGAGACCCAGTACTTC
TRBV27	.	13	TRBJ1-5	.	CASSIRGWQPQHF	TGTGCCAGCAGTATCAGGGGTTGGCAGCCCCAGCATTTT
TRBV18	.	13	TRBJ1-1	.	CASFETKNTEAFF	TGTGCCAGCTTCGAGACAAAGAACACTGAAGCTTTCTTT
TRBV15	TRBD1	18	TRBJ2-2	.	CATSRKQLGQQNTGELFF	TGTGCCACCAGCAGAAAGCAATTGGGACAGCAGAACACCGGGGAGCTGTTTTTT
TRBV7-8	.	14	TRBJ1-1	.	CASSVGDVNTEAFF	TGTGCCAGCAGCGTGGGGGACGTAAACACTGAAGCTTTCTTT
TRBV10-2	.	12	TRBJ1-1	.	CASRQGRTEAFF	TGCGCCAGCAGACAGGGAAGGACTGAAGCTTTCTTT
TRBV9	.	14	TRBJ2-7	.	CASSVERWGYEQYF	TGTGCCAGCAGCGTAGAAAGGTGGGGGTACGAGCAGTACTTC
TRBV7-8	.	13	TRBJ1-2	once	CASRQGDSYGYTF	TGTGCCAGCCGGCAGGGTGATTCTTATGGCTACACCTTC
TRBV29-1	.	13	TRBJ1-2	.	CSVEGGGLYGYTF	TGCAGCGTTGAAGGGGGCGGTCTCTATGGCTACACCTTC
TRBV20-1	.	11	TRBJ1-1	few	CSASLATEAFF	TGCAGTGCTAGTTTGGCAACTGAAGCTTTCTTT
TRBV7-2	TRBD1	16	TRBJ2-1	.	CASSGGTGGSYNEQFF	TGTGCCAGCAGCGGCGGGACAGGGGGATCCTACAATGAGCAGTTCTTC
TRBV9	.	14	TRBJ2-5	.	CASSVAGTLETQYF	TGTGCCAGCAGCGTAGCTGGGACTCTAGAGACCCAGTACTTC
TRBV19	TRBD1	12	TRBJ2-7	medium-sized	CASWTGSGEQYF	TGTGCCAGTTGGACAGGGTCGGGGGAGCAGTACTTC
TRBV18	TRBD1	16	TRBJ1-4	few	CASSPLGTGSNEKLFF	TGTGCCAGCTCACCATTGGGGACAGGGAGCAATGAAAAACTGTTTTTT
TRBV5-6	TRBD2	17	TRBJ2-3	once	CASSLRPRLAGVDTQYF	TGTGCCAGCAGTTTGAGGCCTCGACTAGCGGGGGTGGATACGCAGTATTTT
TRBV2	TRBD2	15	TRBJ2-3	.	CASSVSGGATDTQYF	TGTGCCAGCAGTGTTAGCGGGGGGGCAACAGATACGCAGTATTTT